This TCR beta chain derives from a study of CD8 T cells in ankylosing spondylitis (dated 2017 in TCRdb). Some background on the complete study: The study set out to find disease-linked TCR variants by profiling T cell receptor beta repertoires in ankylosing spondylitis patients and healthy donors. The whole study cohort included roughly 110 healthy donors and 20 to 30 ankylosing spondylitis patients. Peripheral blood samples were taken, and synovial fluid was additionally collected from ankylosing spondylitis patients. Overall results and qualifications from the work: A TCR beta motif made up of roughly eight highly homologous amino acid variants appeared to be characteristic of blood from ankylosing spondylitis patients. According to the report, matched synovial fluid samples from ankylosing spondylitis patients were significantly enriched for the disease-linked clones. Some TCR beta motif variants had previously been reported in synovial fluid and blood of reactive arthritis patients, which suggested common disease-initiation mechanisms. The disease-linked clones showed a CD8+ phenotype and occurred at relatively low frequencies in peripheral blood.

This clonotype has more than one count but fewer than ten. It has no known antigen specificity. Base-call qualities are not available, and no considerably larger clone is one nucleotide away. Data came from an Illumina HiSeq 2500. Quantitative 5'-RACE with molecular barcodes was used to prepare TCR beta libraries. Per the original workflow: To identify disease-linked TCR variants, a new computational method was used, one built on a probabilistic model of VDJ rearrangement. Starting from the raw public reads, TCRdb applied fastp trimming at Q25, assembled clones with MiXCR and retained in-frame beta chains. Each entry is one CDR3 protein sequence, shown with its most common DNA and genes. Clone size and V and J calls follow TCRdb, not the original study. In this sample the table shows roughly 470,000 distinct CDR3 sequences, roughly a quarter of which occur a single time. The ten largest clonotypes hold roughly 0.8% of the sample.

Trimming removed 2 bases from V and 4 bases from J, leaving 9 bases between the germline ends. Measured from the cysteine to the phenylalanine, the CDR3 is 14 residues long. The only DNA kept is the CDR3, 42 bases in frame from the first base. This TCR was sampled from a male donor with ankylosing spondylitis. The sequence links TRBV12-3 or TRBV12-4 to TRBJ2-4; the D gene is not confidently resolved. The sample was blood, either unsorted or a sorted T cell fraction (not recorded which). This receptor carries the CDR3 CASSLRTGKNIQYF. The DNA reads TGTGCCAGCAGTTTAAGGACCGGAAAAAACATTCAGTACTTC.